This T cell receptor (beta chain) is from a study of blood T cell repertoires in COVID-19. Turning to this clone: A read error may produce the germline difference seen at one junction end. At the DNA level, this CDR3 is encoded by other sequences in the same sample as well.

CDR1 and CDR2 from the germline V gene are SGHNT and YYREEE (reference sequence). The CDR3 has 14 amino acids. In the source study's methods: Amplification of reference gene primers was used by the study to estimate nucleated cell counts. This table comes from immunoSEQ multiplex PCR, and its TCRdb copy is limited to in-frame clones, with some not included. D and trimming were read from the DNA, whereas the V and J calls and clone size are those reported in that table. The sample yields approximately 230,000 clones, approximately 90% seen once. This receptor was identified in a woman in her twenties or thirties who had recovered from COVID-19. This chain uses TRBV5-4 with TRBJ2-7; 8 nucleotides line up with TRBD1. The sequenced sample consisted of PBMCs or T cells enriched from blood (not recorded which). Here the CDR3 DNA reads TGTGCCAGCAGCCTGGGACAGGACACCTACGAACAGTACTTC. It yields the protein CASSLGQDTYEQYF.